This T cell receptor beta chain was retrieved from a study of shared clonotypes between healthy human individuals (dated by TCRdb to 2020 to 2021). Context from the whole study: The cohort included three men and two women between 18 and 49 years of age. For each donor, three plates each were used for CD4 naive and CD4 memory, two plates were used for CD8 naive, and one plate was used for CD8 memory. The study deeply sequenced blood TCR repertoires of about 5 healthy adults to estimate repertoire size and the extent of clonotype sharing between individuals. To increase sequencing depth and limit assay-specific biases, different laboratories used diverse techniques to prepare libraries and sequence TCR repertoires. Per donor, leukapheresis produced somewhere between about 0.85 and 9.5 billion PBMCs. Broad study findings and their caveats: Rarefaction of sorted-subset datasets indicated incomplete sequencing despite the large sequencing depth. Naive subsets generally had larger estimated clonotype richness than memory subsets. Because the study included a small number of donors, the genetic and exposure-history diversity represented was limited. Pairwise subsampling indicated that sequencing depth was expected to affect the degree of clonotype sharing among donors. Clonotypes shared by all four sorted-subset donors showed higher generation probabilities than non-shared clonotypes. When several donors were compared, the shared fraction of clonotypes was about 5% for naive CD4, over 3% for naive CD8, 2% to 2.5% for memory CD4, and approximately 0.4% for memory CD8. Sampling was restricted to blood, and TCR repertoires in tissues likely differ from the TCR repertoires found in blood.

The donors were healthy, HIV-negative adults with no recently reported acute infections or vaccinations. All donors were Caucasian adults living in Nashville, Tennessee, USA. CD4+ T cells were enriched by magnetic negative selection; naive cells were then positively selected on CD45RA, and the negative fraction formed the memory subset. After blood collection by leukapheresis, PBMCs were isolated using Ficoll-Histopaque density gradient centrifugation and then cryopreserved in the vapor phase of liquid nitrogen. Analytical flow cytometry was used to check the purity and quantity of every magnetically sorted T cell population. Genomic DNA was isolated from every sorted fraction and measured by UV absorbance on a Nanodrop 2000c. Using the deep immunoSEQ assay, multiplex PCR amplified TCR CDR3 regions from genomic DNA. For each cell subset, the extracted genomic DNA was distributed evenly across all wells of several immunoSEQ 96-well plates, and each plate served as one replicate. For sorted subsets, each replicate PCR was loaded with about 0.2 ug genomic DNA, equivalent to 25,000 to 35,000 T cell genomes. The purified libraries were quantified using a Qubit 3.0 fluorometer, sized with a Bioanalyzer 2100, and then quantified again using the KAPA Library Quantification kit. A separate single-read 150-cycle Illumina NextSeq 550 flow cell was used to sequence each immunoSEQ 96-well plate. From the authors' description of their analysis: The immunoSEQ output contained only junctional sequences without quality scores, so filtering could not match that applied to full-length reads. Sequences were annotated with PyIR, a Python wrapper for IgBLAST v1.9, and V/J genes and CDR3 were assigned using IMGT germline references. Reads with weak V/J assignments (E-value above 1e-6), missing CDR3, stop codons, out-of-frame junctions, or ambiguous translated residues were removed. V3J clonotypes were defined by identical inferred V gene, J gene, and CDR3 amino acid sequence. Percentage overlap between repertoires was calculated by dividing the number of shared unique clonotypes by the size of the smaller repertoire. RTK rarefaction, the Chao1 estimator, and Recon v2.1 estimates of unobserved clonotypes were used to assess repertoire richness. Generation probabilities for all TCRbeta clonotypes obtained by the gDNA method from a handful of donors were computed using OLGA. In TCRdb, the immuneACCESS table is reduced to in-frame sequences with V and J assigned. These tables do not hold every clone; where another copy was compared, an unresolved V gene accounts for under half, and the others remain unexplained. V, J and clone size are those of that table, while D and trimming were read from the DNA. The sample table shows under 2.5 million clones, and less than 95% are seen once. Around 0.4% of the sample goes to the ten largest clones.

Relative to germline, V is 3 bases shorter and J is 5 bases shorter, with 7 bases between their ends. There are 12 amino acids in the CDR3, from cysteine to phenylalanine inclusive. The DNA shown is the 36-base CDR3, in frame from base 1. The germline V gene supplies CDR1 SGHTA and CDR2 FQGTGA. As concerns this clone: Its antigen has not been determined. Base qualities are not at hand, and no much larger clone is one base apart. The sample holds other DNA sequences that translate to the same CDR3.

The receptor's source is a man between 18 and 35 years old in good health. Some clones in this sample may be carry-over from other donors' samples. The rearranged chain carries TRBV7-3 and TRBJ2-5; the D gene assignment is ambiguous. Sequenced material: naive CD4+ T cells from PBMCs. This specimen's cell subset or site label, interpreted: CD45RA+ positively selected. The DNA sequence is TGTGCCAGCAGCTTTTACGGCGAGACCCAGTACTTC. Protein translation: CASSFYGETQYF.